The 32 T cell receptor beta chains below come from one sample, sequenced in a study of blood T cell repertoires in COVID-19. TCRdb's copy holds only in-frame clones and misses some; the assay was immunoSEQ multiplex PCR. The sample contains around 500,000 clones, roughly 88% of which appear only once. Input material: peripheral blood. The receptors were gathered from a human donor in a cohort sampled during active COVID-19.

DNA of the CDR3: TGCGCCAGCAGTGAACAGAGACAAGAGACCCAGTACTTC. Its protein is CASSEQRQETQYF. The V call is TRBV10-1, the J call TRBJ2-5; unclear D gene. V was trimmed by 3 bases and J by 2 bases, leaving 7 bases between them. Germline values: CDR1 WNHNN, CDR2 SYGVQD (reference sequence). CDR3 length: 13 residues.

This CDR3 reads CASRQTGQGTYEQYF. The CDR3 DNA sequence: TGTGCCAGCAGACAGACAGGACAGGGTACTTACGAGCAGTACTTC. The gene calls are TRBV6-5 and TRBJ2-7; 8 bases are shared with TRBD1. V lost 6 bases, J lost 4 bases, and 11 bases stayed unmatched. Per the germline V gene, CDR1 is MNHEY and CDR2 is SVGAGI. The CDR3 spans 15 residues.

The chain links TRBV7-3 to TRBJ2-1, with TRBD1 matching 7 bases. There are 15 residues in the CDR3. The V segment lost 1 base and the J segment 7 bases; nucleotides outside the gene matches: 7. The germline V gene has CDR1 SGHTA and CDR2 FQGTGA. The CDR3 DNA follows: TGTGCCAGCAGCTTAAAACAGGGGAAGGGAAATGAGCAGTTCTTC. Protein: CASSLKQGKGNEQFF.

The chain combines TRBV10-3 with TRBJ1-1; D unresolved. Trimming took 10 bases from V and 0 from J, leaving 12 bases between them. In germline, CDR1 is ENHRY, CDR2 SYGVKD. This CDR3 contains 13 residues. The CDR3 loop is CATRGIVNTEAFF. CDR3 nucleotides: TGTGCCACTAGAGGGATAGTGAACACTGAAGCTTTCTTT.

This clone was seen just once. The V gene is TRBV5-1, the J gene TRBJ2-3; D unclear. Germline V gives CDR1 SGHRS, CDR2 YFSETQ. V was clipped by 3 bases and J by 2 bases, with 10 bases between them. The CDR3 length is 14 residues. CDR3 amino acids: CASSSSLLTDTQYF. CDR3 bases: TGCGCCAGCAGCTCCAGTCTCCTCACAGATACGCAGTATTTT.

The CDR3 is CASSLILERTSSYEQYF. The CDR3 DNA sequence: TGTGCCAGCAGTTTAATTCTTGAGCGGACCAGCTCCTACGAGCAGTACTTC. J is TRBJ2-7 and V is TRBV28; tentatively, D is TRBD2 (5 bases). With 2 bases removed from V and 0 bases from J, the gap between germline ends came to 17 bases. CDR1 MDHEN and CDR2 SYDVKM come from the germline V gene. This CDR3 is 17 amino acids long.

V is TRBV7-3 and J is TRBJ1-2; D perhaps matches TRBD1 (6 bases). This CDR3 contains 14 residues. Germline V gene data show CDR1 as SGHTA and CDR2 as FQGTGA. The V end lost 4 bases, the J end lost 10 bases, and 19 bases lay between the germline ends. This CDR3 reads CASSSTDRPETYTF. CDR3 bases: TGTGCCAGCAGCTCGACAGACAGGCCTGAAACCTACACCTTC.

In its sample, this clone was seen a few times. The genes are TRBV6-5 and TRBJ1-1; 7 bases line up with TRBD1. Germline CDR1 and CDR2: MNHEY and SVGAGI. There are 15 residues in the CDR3. J lost 3 bases, V lost 2 bases, and 6 bases had no gene match. The CDR3 DNA sequence: TGTGCCAGCAGTTACACGGGGACAGATTACACTGAAGCTTTCTTT. Residues: CASSYTGTDYTEAFF.

The CDR3 region is CASSKEGGAPKNTEAFF. In nucleotides, the CDR3 is TGTGCCAGCTCAAAGGAAGGGGGGGCGCCGAAGAACACTGAAGCTTTCTTT. The chain has TRBV18 and TRBJ1-1; a possible D gene is TRBD1 (6 bases). CDR1 KGHSH and CDR2 LQKENI come from the germline V gene. V lost 5 bases and J 1 base, leaving 20 bases between the germline ends. CDR3 size: 17 residues. Full variable domain (rest looked up from reference TRBV18 and TRBJ1-1): NAGVMQNPRHLVRRRGQEARLRCSPMKGHSHVYWYRQLPEEGLKFMVYLQKENIIDESGMPKERFSAEFPKEGPSILRIQQVVRGDSAAYFCASSKEGGAPKNTEAFFGQGTRLTVV.

This chain links TRBV15 with TRBJ1-3; no firm D call. CDR3 length: 17 residues. With 0 bases removed from V and 0 bases from J, the gap between germline ends came to 12 bases. Per germline, CDR1 LNHNV and CDR2 YYDKDF (reference sequence). The CDR3 nucleotides are TGTGCCACCAGCAGAGAGGAAGCGGTAAACTCTGGAAACACCATATATTTT. Protein: CATSREEAVNSGNTIYF.

This chain joins TRBV6-1 and TRBJ1-4, with a tentative D call TRBD1 (5 bases). Trimming left V 3 bases short and J 11 bases short, with 16 bases between. The CDR3 is made up of 14 amino acids. CDR1 MNHNS and CDR2 SASEGT come from the germline V gene. The CDR3 loop is CASSDALQGLKLFF. The CDR3 coding sequence is TGTGCCAGCAGTGACGCTCTCCAGGGCCTTAAACTGTTTTTT.

This rearrangement joins TRBV23-1 to TRBJ1-2; D not certain. TRBV23-1 is placed among ORFs of uncertain function. This CDR3 region has 13 residues. Trimming pared 1 base from V and 4 bases from J, leaving 7 bases between. CDR3 sequence: CASSQCSVYGYTF. CDR3 bases: TGCGCCAGCAGTCAATGTTCAGTCTATGGCTACACCTTC.

V and J are TRBV7-6 and TRBJ2-2, with D possibly being TRBD2 (5 bases). This CDR3 has 15 amino acids. Germline loops: CDR1 SGHVS, CDR2 FNYEAQ. V lost 1 base, J lost 5 bases, and 11 bases lay in between. The CDR3 DNA reads as TGTGCCAGCAGCTTAGGGGGAGTGGGTACCGGGGAGCTGTTTTTT. Protein sequence: CASSLGGVGTGELFF.

This chain joins TRBV6-6 and TRBJ1-2, with a possible D match to TRBD1 (5 bases). The V gene's germline CDR1 is MNHNY and CDR2 SVGAGI (reference sequence). The CDR3 covers 14 residues. V dropped 5 bases and J dropped 4 bases, with 14 bases sitting between them. CDR3 DNA: TGTGCCAGCAGTCGACAGTCATTAGCCTATGGCTACACCTTC. Protein: CASSRQSLAYGYTF.

The chain carries TRBV27 and TRBJ1-2; D is possibly TRBD1 (5 bases). Trimming left V 10 bases short and J 8 bases short, with 17 bases between. The CDR3 is 12 amino acids. CDR1 is MNHEY, CDR2 SMNVEV, per germline (reference sequence). In DNA, the CDR3 is TGTGCCATCCGAAACGGACAATTCGGCTACACCTTC. Its protein is CAIRNGQFGYTF.

CDR3 sequence reads: CASRVAGGMGNEQFF. The CDR3 region has the DNA TGCGCCAGCAGAGTAGCGGGAGGGATGGGGAATGAGCAGTTCTTC. V is TRBV10-2 and J is TRBJ2-1; 11 bases are a match to TRBD2. The germline gives CDR1 WSHSY, CDR2 SAAADI. The CDR3 spans 15 residues. V gave up 6 bases and J gave up 7 bases; unmatched junction bases: 8.

The chain joins TRBV15 to TRBJ1-2; D not resolved. CDR3 length: 13 amino acids. The germline V gene has CDR1 LNHNV and CDR2 YYDKDF (reference sequence). The V end lost 0 bases, the J end lost 7 bases, and 9 bases lay between the germline ends. The CDR3 reads CATSREGPPGYTF. The CDR3 DNA reads as TGTGCCACCAGCAGAGAGGGCCCACCTGGCTACACCTTC.

The chain uses TRBV5-1 and TRBJ1-5, with TRBD1 matching over 10 bases. The CDR3 runs 16 residues. J lost 2 bases, V lost 0 bases, and 2 bases had no gene match. The germline V gene encodes CDR1 SGHRS and CDR2 YFSETQ. The CDR3 is CASSLDGTGGNQPQHF. The CDR3 coding sequence is TGCGCCAGCAGCTTGGATGGGACAGGGGGCAATCAGCCCCAGCATTTT. Full variable domain (outside the CDR3, taken from reference TRBV5-1 and TRBJ1-5): KAGVTQTPRYLIKTRGQQVTLSCSPISGHRSVSWYQQTPGQGLQFLFEYFSETQRNKGNFPGRFSGRQFSNSRSEMNVSTLELGDSALYLCASSLDGTGGNQPQHFGDGTRLSIL.

In DNA, the CDR3 is TGTGCCAGCGTATGGGACAGAAGTGACACTGAAGCTTTCTTT. It codes for CASVWDRSDTEAFF. The chain joins TRBV28 to TRBJ1-1, with 7 bases identical to TRBD1. This CDR3 region has 14 residues. The germline V gene encodes CDR1 MDHEN and CDR2 SYDVKM. V was clipped by 8 bases and J by 3 bases; unmatched bases: 9.

The rearrangement joins TRBV5-8 to TRBJ2-1, with TRBD1 matching over 7 bases. J lost 8 bases, V lost 0 bases, and 11 bases had no gene match. Looked up from germline, CDR1 is SGHTS and CDR2 is YDEGEE. This CDR3 comprises 16 residues. CDR3: CASSLVRGRGSYEQFF. The CDR3 DNA reads TGTGCCAGCAGCTTGGTGAGGGGGCGCGGCAGCTATGAGCAGTTCTTC.

The chain couples TRBV7-8 to TRBJ2-1; the D gene is possibly TRBD2 (5 bases). Germline V CDR1 and CDR2: SGHVS, FQNEAQ. Trimming cost V 5 bases and J 3 bases, with 17 bases left between them. The CDR3 is 16 amino acids. Here the CDR3 DNA reads TGTGCCAGCAGCGCAGGACTTTCCCCGGGCTACAATGAGCAGTTCTTC. It is translated as CASSAGLSPGYNEQFF.

The chain couples TRBV29-1 to TRBJ2-3; D gene uncertain. Germline V gene data show CDR1 as SQVTM and CDR2 as ANQGSEA. The V end was cut by 7 bases, the J end by 4 bases, with 18 bases between. This CDR3 is 14 amino acids long. The CDR3: CSANGPNRPDTQYF. CDR3 sequence (DNA): TGCAGCGCCAATGGGCCGAACCGACCAGATACGCAGTATTTT.

This clone was seen only a few times. V usage is TRBV4-3 and J usage is TRBJ1-1; 7 bases map to TRBD1. Per the germline V gene, CDR1 is LGHNA and CDR2 is YSLEER. The CDR3 contains 13 residues. V lost 6 bases to trimming and J lost 6 bases; unmatched junction nucleotides: 7. Here the CDR3 reads CASSPGGFSEAFF. In DNA, the CDR3 is TGCGCCAGCAGTCCAGGGGGTTTTTCTGAAGCTTTCTTT.

The rearrangement joins TRBV30 to TRBJ2-6; D is possibly TRBD2 (6 bases). From germline, CDR1 is GTSNPN and CDR2 SVGIG (reference sequence). Trimming stripped 7 bases from V and 4 bases from J, with 17 bases between. This CDR3 is built from 15 residues. CDR3 sequence: CALGGGPLGANVLTF. The CDR3 coding sequence is TGTGCCTTGGGAGGCGGCCCCCTGGGGGCCAACGTCCTGACTTTC.

This clone was seen a few times. The V call is TRBV2, the J call TRBJ1-4; D call uncertain. Germline V gene data show CDR1 as SNHLY and CDR2 as FYNNEI. V lost 7 bases and J lost 3, with 12 bases in between. The CDR3 is 14 amino acids. The CDR3 DNA reads as TGTGCCAGCACCTTAGTGGTTTCTAATGAAAAACTGTTTTTT. As protein: CASTLVVSNEKLFF. The full variable domain, its missing parts supplied by reference TRBV2 and TRBJ1-4, is EPEVTQTPSHQVTQMGQEVILRCVPISNHLYFYWYRQILGQKVEFLVSFYNNEISEKSEIFDDQFSVERPDGSNFTLKIRSTKLEDSAMYFCASTLVVSNEKLFFGSGTQLSVL.

The chain recombines TRBV19 with TRBJ2-7; 9 nucleotides align to TRBD1. With V trimmed by 6 bases and J by 0 bases, 6 bases remained unmatched. This CDR3 has 15 residues. CDR1 and CDR2 (germline): LNHDA, SQIVND (reference sequence). The CDR3 reads CASSETGGSSYEQYF. The CDR3 DNA reads TGTGCCAGTAGCGAAACAGGGGGCAGCTCCTACGAGCAGTACTTC.

This chain connects TRBV28 to TRBJ1-1; the match to TRBD1 covers 10 bases. The V gene's germline CDR1 is MDHEN and CDR2 SYDVKM. The CDR3 totals 17 residues. The V segment lost 5 bases and the J segment 10 bases; nucleotides outside the gene matches: 19. CDR3 sequence (DNA): TGTGCCAGCAGTCTTGCCCGGACAGGGGGGGAAAAGGTGGCAGCTTTCTTT. Amino acids: CASSLARTGGEKVAAFF.

The V call is TRBV18, the J call TRBJ2-3; 10 bases match TRBD1. This CDR3 is 15 amino acids long. V was clipped by 5 bases and J by 3 bases; unmatched bases: 5. Germline CDR1 reads KGHSH; CDR2 reads LQKENI. In nucleotides, the CDR3 is TGTGCCAGCTCATCCCGACAGGGGGCAACAGATACGCAGTATTTT. This gives the protein CASSSRQGATDTQYF.

The V and J genes are TRBV9 and TRBJ1-3; D is possibly TRBD1 (5 bases). V was trimmed by 3 bases and J by 4 bases, leaving 11 bases between them. CDR1 and CDR2 from the germline V gene are SGDLS and YYNGEE. The CDR3 has 14 amino acids. The CDR3 loop is CASSGQGTGNTIYF. The CDR3 nucleotides read TGTGCCAGCAGCGGTCAGGGAACAGGAAACACCATATATTTT. Using reference TRBV9 and TRBJ1-3 for the parts outside the CDR3, the full variable domain is DSGVTQTPKHLITATGQRVTLRCSPRSGDLSVYWYQQSLDQGLQFLIQYYNGEERAKGNILERFSAQQFPDLHSELNLSSLELGDSALYFCASSGQGTGNTIYFGEGSWLTVV.

The rearrangement joins TRBV5-1 to TRBJ2-5; maybe TRBD2 (6 bases). Trimming left V 4 bases short and J 0 bases short, with 10 bases between. Per germline, CDR1 SGHRS and CDR2 YFSETQ. The CDR3 totals 14 residues. The CDR3 bases are TGCGCCAGCAGCCCCGGGGACTACCAAGAGACCCAGTACTTC. Translation gives CASSPGDYQETQYF. Full variable domain (missing parts from reference TRBV5-1 and TRBJ2-5): KAGVTQTPRYLIKTRGQQVTLSCSPISGHRSVSWYQQTPGQGLQFLFEYFSETQRNKGNFPGRFSGRQFSNSRSEMNVSTLELGDSALYLCASSPGDYQETQYFGPGTRLLVL.

The chain has TRBV5-1 and TRBJ2-5; D perhaps matches TRBD2 (6 bases). Germline V gene lookup returns CDR1 SGHRS and CDR2 YFSETQ. The V gene lost 8 bases and the J gene lost 3 bases, with 20 bases spanning the gap. The CDR3 has 15 amino acids. DNA for the CDR3: TGCGCCAGTAGCAGAGTTGGGACGGGGGAAGAGACCCAGTACTTC. Translating gives CASSRVGTGEETQYF.

The CDR3 spells CASSVVSGISGANVLTF. The CDR3 DNA reads as TGTGCCAGCAGCGTAGTATCGGGGATCTCTGGGGCCAACGTCCTGACTTTC. The chain recombines TRBV9 with TRBJ2-6, with D possibly being TRBD2 (5 bases). This CDR3 region has 17 residues. V lost 0 bases and J 0 bases, leaving 10 bases between the germline ends. Germline V CDR1 and CDR2: SGDLS, YYNGEE.